Each of the 19 T cell receptor beta chains below was sequenced from the same sample in a study of blood T cell repertoires in COVID-19. Generated by immunoSEQ multiplex PCR, the TCRdb table keeps only in-frame clones and is missing some. The sample contains 650,000 to 800,000 clones, approximately 90% of which appear only once. Source material: peripheral blood. These receptors all come from a woman aged 18-29 years with acute or convalescent COVID-19.

This rearrangement joins TRBV19 to TRBJ2-5; 7 bases map to TRBD1. The CDR3 length is 12 residues. J gave up 4 bases and V 10 bases, and 6 bases lay outside the gene matches. CDR1 is LNHDA and CDR2 is SQIVND in the germline V gene (reference sequence). The CDR3 loop reads CATRQGPETQYF. CDR3 DNA sequence: TGTGCCACACGACAGGGCCCAGAGACCCAGTACTTC.

The rearrangement links TRBV6-5 to TRBJ1-2; the D gene is possibly TRBD1 (6 bases). The CDR3 has 14 residues. V lost 11 bases, J lost 5 bases, and 21 bases lay in between. Germline V gene sequence: CDR1 MNHEY, CDR2 SVGAGI. The CDR3 DNA sequence: TGTGCCCTCACGACAGGACCAGAGGGGTATGGCTACACCTTC. Residues: CALTTGPEGYGYTF.

V is TRBV5-6 and J is TRBJ2-7; 10 bases line up with TRBD1. Germline assignment: CDR1 SGHDT and CDR2 YYEEEE. V was clipped by 2 bases and J by 4 bases; unmatched bases: 3. CDR3 length: 14 amino acids. CDR3 coding DNA: TGTGCCAGCAGCTTCGGACAGGGGGATTACGAGCAGTACTTC. This translates into CASSFGQGDYEQYF.

The rearrangement joins TRBV19 to TRBJ1-5, with 8 bases fitting TRBD1. The J segment lost 5 bases and the V segment lost 3 bases, leaving 6 bases of the junction unmatched. Germline assignment: CDR1 LNHDA and CDR2 SQIVND (reference sequence). The CDR3 is 15 residues long. The CDR3 here is CASSMTGQGHQPQHF. The CDR3 DNA follows: TGTGCCAGTAGTATGACTGGACAGGGACATCAGCCCCAGCATTTT.

The chain has TRBV3-1 (or the pseudogene TRBV3-2) and TRBJ2-7, with unresolved D. The germline V and J ends were trimmed by 1 base and 2 bases, with 9 bases remaining between them. Germline V lookup: CDR1 LGHDT, CDR2 YNNKEL (reference sequence). This CDR3 spans 14 amino acids. Here the CDR3 reads CASSQAQIPYEQYF. The CDR3 DNA sequence: TGTGCCAGCAGCCAAGCCCAGATACCCTACGAGCAGTACTTC.

The rearrangement joins TRBV5-1 to TRBJ1-1; tentative D call: TRBD1 (6 bases). CDR1 is SGHRS and CDR2 is YFSETQ in the germline V gene. The V end lost 5 bases, the J end lost 5 bases, and 16 bases lay between the germline ends. This CDR3 comprises 14 residues. The CDR3 loop is CASRQGSGGTEAFF. The CDR3, as DNA: TGCGCCAGCAGGCAGGGGAGCGGTGGGACTGAAGCTTTCTTT.

The chain employs TRBV5-4 and TRBJ2-5; 7 bases are a match to TRBD2. Germline CDR1 is SGHNT and CDR2 is YYREEE (reference sequence). CDR3 length: 15 residues. V lost 4 bases, J lost 5 bases, and 11 bases stayed unmatched. The CDR3 spells CASSLTGREGETQYF. The CDR3 DNA sequence: TGTGCCAGCAGCCTTACGGGGAGGGAGGGCGAGACCCAGTACTTC.

V gene TRBV9 combines with J gene TRBJ1-2, with D perhaps TRBD1 (5 bases). The V end lost 0 bases, the J end lost 0 bases, and 9 bases lay between the germline ends. This CDR3 comprises 15 residues. CDR1 is SGDLS and CDR2 is YYNGEE in the germline V gene. The CDR3 nucleotides are TGTGCCAGCAGCGTAGGCGGGGCAGCTAACTATGGCTACACCTTC. This encodes CASSVGGAANYGYTF.

J is TRBJ1-2 and V is TRBV27; D remains ambiguous. Germline V gene lookup returns CDR1 MNHEY and CDR2 SMNVEV (reference sequence). The V end lost 6 bases, the J end lost 4 bases, and 15 bases lay between the germline ends. The CDR3 runs to 14 residues. The CDR3 nucleotides are TGTGCCAGCAGACCGGGAACCCCTAGCTATGGCTACACCTTC. This codes for CASRPGTPSYGYTF.

The genes are TRBV19 and TRBJ2-7; D is possibly TRBD2 (6 bases). There are 16 residues in the CDR3. Germline CDR1 reads LNHDA; CDR2 reads SQIVND (reference sequence). V shed 3 bases and J shed 3 bases, with 18 bases lying between them. The CDR3 DNA is TGTGCCAGTAGTATTGGGGTGGCGGGATCCTTCTACGAGCAGTACTTC. As protein: CASSIGVAGSFYEQYF.

The chain joins TRBV27 to TRBJ1-2, with no clear D. The CDR3 consists of 20 residues. Germline CDR1 and CDR2: MNHEY and SMNVEV (reference sequence). Trimming took off 3 bases at V and 8 bases at J, with 34 bases between the two ends. The CDR3 DNA reads TGTGCCAGCAGTTTCATCAAAACAGCAGGCGAGGGTCCCAGGTCGAAAGGCTACACCTTC. Translating it yields CASSFIKTAGEGPRSKGYTF.

The rearrangement uses TRBV19 and TRBJ2-1; TRBD2 agrees at 8 bases. This CDR3 region has 14 residues. The V gene's germline CDR1 is LNHDA and CDR2 SQIVND (reference sequence). Losses at the gene ends were 6 bases for V and 5 bases for J; bases not matched to a gene: 6. CDR3 sequence reads: CASRHGGANNEQFF. The CDR3 DNA reads as TGTGCCAGTAGGCACGGGGGGGCCAACAATGAGCAGTTCTTC.

CDR3 sequence reads: CATRKSGASGELFF. CDR3 nucleotides: TGTGCCACCAGAAAATCAGGGGCGAGCGGGGAGCTGTTTTTT. The chain uses TRBV24-1 and TRBJ2-2; TRBD1 might be the D (6 bases). The CDR3 sequence is 14 residues long. CDR1 and CDR2 (germline): KGHDR, SFDVKD. V dropped 7 bases and J dropped 7 bases, with 15 bases sitting between them.

The J gene is TRBJ1-4, the V gene TRBV6-6, with D uncertain. This CDR3 contains 13 residues. Trimming cost V 4 bases and J 4 bases, with 7 bases left between them. Germline CDR1 is MNHNY and CDR2 is SVGAGI (reference sequence). This CDR3 is CASSLQFNEKLFF. CDR3 in DNA: TGTGCCAGCAGTTTACAGTTTAATGAAAAACTGTTTTTT.

The chain uses TRBV7-2 and TRBJ1-5, with 12 bases aligning to TRBD1. This CDR3 region has 16 residues. Germline loops: CDR1 SGHTA, CDR2 FQGNSA. The trim removed 4 bases at V and 4 bases at J, leaving 5 bases unmatched. DNA of the CDR3: TGTGCCAGCAGCTGGGACAGGGGGCCCGGTAATCAGCCCCAGCATTTT. This encodes CASSWDRGPGNQPQHF.

Only one count was recorded for this clone. Other DNA sequences within the sample encode an identical CDR3. The chain is built from TRBV7-2 and TRBJ2-7; 7 bases match TRBD1. The germline V gene encodes CDR1 SGHTA and CDR2 FQGNSA. The V segment lost 1 base and the J segment 9 bases; nucleotides outside the gene matches: 0. The CDR3 runs 11 residues. CDR3 in DNA: TGTGCCAGCAGCTTAGGACAGGGGCAGTACTTC. The encoded protein is CASSLGQGQYF.

The chain uses TRBV13 and TRBJ1-4; no definite D call. Germline V CDR1 and CDR2: PRHDT, FYEKMQ (reference sequence). The CDR3 sequence is 15 residues long. Trimming took off 5 bases at V and 4 bases at J, with 14 bases between the two ends. The CDR3 DNA reads TGTGCCAGCAGCCGGAACAGCATCCTTAATGAAAAACTGTTTTTT. It specifies CASSRNSILNEKLFF.

The rearrangement joins TRBV30 to TRBJ1-6; D call uncertain. V was shortened by 3 bases and J by 6 bases, with 9 bases between the two germline ends. CDR1 GTSNPN and CDR2 SVGIG come from the germline V gene (reference sequence). This CDR3 has 13 amino acids. The CDR3 bases are TGTGCCTGGAGGAAGATAGCTAATTCACCCCTCCACTTT. It yields the protein CAWRKIANSPLHF. Based on the CDR3 plus reference TRBV30 and TRBJ1-6, the full variable domain is SQTIHQWPATLVQPVGSPLSLECTVEGTSNPNLYWYRQAAGRGLQLLFYSVGIGQISSEVPQNLSASRPQDRQFILSSKKLLLSDSGFYLCAWRKIANSPLHFGNGTRLTVT.

The chain carries TRBV6-2 or TRBV6-3 and TRBJ2-3; 9 bases align to TRBD2. Unmatched junction bases numbered 7, after V lost 6 bases and J lost 0 bases. This CDR3 contains 16 residues. CDR1 MNHEY and CDR2 SVGEGT come from the germline V gene. The CDR3 region is CASSSLSGGSTDTQYF. CDR3 DNA sequence: TGTGCCAGCAGCTCTCTTAGCGGGGGAAGCACAGATACGCAGTATTTT.